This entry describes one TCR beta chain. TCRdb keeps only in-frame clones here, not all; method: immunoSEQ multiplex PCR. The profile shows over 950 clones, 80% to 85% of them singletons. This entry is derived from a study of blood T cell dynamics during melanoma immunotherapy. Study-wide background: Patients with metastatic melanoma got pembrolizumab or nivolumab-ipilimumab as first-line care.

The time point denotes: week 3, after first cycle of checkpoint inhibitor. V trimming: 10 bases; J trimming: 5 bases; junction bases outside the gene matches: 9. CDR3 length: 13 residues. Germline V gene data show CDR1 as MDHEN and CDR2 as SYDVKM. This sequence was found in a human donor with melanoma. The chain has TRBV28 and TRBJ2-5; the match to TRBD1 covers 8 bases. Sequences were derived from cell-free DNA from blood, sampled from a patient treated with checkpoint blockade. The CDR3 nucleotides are TGTGCCACGGGGGACAGGCACGAGGAGACCCAGTACTTC. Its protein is CATGDRHEETQYF.